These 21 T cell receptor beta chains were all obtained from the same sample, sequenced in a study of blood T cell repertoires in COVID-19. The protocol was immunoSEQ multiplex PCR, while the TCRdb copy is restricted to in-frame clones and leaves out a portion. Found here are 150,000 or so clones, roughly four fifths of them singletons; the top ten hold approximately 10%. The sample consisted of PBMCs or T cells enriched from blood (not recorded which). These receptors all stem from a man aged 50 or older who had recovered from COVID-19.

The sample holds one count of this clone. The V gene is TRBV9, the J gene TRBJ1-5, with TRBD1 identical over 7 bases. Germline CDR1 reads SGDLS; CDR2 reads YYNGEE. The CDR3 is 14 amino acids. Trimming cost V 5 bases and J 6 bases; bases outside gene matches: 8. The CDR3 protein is CASRERQGCQPQHF. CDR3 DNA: TGTGCCAGCAGAGAACGACAGGGATGTCAGCCCCAGCATTTT.

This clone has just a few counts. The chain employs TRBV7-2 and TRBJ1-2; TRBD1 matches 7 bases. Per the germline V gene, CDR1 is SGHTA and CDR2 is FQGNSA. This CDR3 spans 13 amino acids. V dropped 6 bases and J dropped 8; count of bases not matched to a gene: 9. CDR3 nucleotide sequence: TGTGCCAGCAGTGGAGACAGGGAGGAGGGCTACACCTTC. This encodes CASSGDREEGYTF.

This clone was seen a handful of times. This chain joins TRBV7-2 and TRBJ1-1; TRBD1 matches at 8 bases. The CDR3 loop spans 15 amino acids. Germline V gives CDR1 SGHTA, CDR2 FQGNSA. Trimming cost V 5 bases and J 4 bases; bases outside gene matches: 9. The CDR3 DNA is TGTGCCAGCAGCCACGGACAGGGTCCGGGCACTGAAGCTTTCTTT. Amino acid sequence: CASSHGQGPGTEAFF.

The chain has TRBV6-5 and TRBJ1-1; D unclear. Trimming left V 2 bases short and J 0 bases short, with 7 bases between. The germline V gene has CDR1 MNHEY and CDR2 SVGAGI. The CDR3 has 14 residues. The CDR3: CASSYGLMNTEAFF. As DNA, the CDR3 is TGTGCCAGCAGTTACGGGCTCATGAACACTGAAGCTTTCTTT.

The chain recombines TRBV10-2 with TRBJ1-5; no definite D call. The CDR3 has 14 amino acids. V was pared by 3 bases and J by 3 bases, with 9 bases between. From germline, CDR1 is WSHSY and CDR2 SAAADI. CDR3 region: CASSDARNNQPQHF. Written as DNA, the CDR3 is TGCGCCAGCAGTGATGCCAGAAACAATCAGCCCCAGCATTTT.

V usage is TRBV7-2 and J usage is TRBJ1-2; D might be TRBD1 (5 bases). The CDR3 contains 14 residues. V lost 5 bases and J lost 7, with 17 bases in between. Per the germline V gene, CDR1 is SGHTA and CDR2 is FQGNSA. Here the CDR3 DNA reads TGTGCCAGCAGCCAACAGGTGGATCTGGGTGGCTACACCTTC. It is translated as CASSQQVDLGGYTF. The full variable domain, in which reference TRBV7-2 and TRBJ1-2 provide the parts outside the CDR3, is GAGVSQSPSNKVTEKGKDVELRCDPISGHTALYWYRQSLGQGLEFLIYFQGNSAPDKSGLPSDRFSAERTGGSVSTLTIQRTQQEDSAVYLCASSQQVDLGGYTFGSGTRLTVV.

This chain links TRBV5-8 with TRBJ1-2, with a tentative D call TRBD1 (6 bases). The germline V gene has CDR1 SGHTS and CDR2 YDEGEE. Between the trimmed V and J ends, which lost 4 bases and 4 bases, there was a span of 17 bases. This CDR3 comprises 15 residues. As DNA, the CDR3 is TGTGCCAGCAGCCGGAGAGGGGGGGCAGGCTATGGCTACACCTTC. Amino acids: CASSRRGGAGYGYTF.

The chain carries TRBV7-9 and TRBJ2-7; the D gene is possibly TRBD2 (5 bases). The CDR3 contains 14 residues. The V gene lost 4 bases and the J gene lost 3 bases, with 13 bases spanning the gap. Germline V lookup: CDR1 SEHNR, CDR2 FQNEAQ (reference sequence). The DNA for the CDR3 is TGTGCCAGCAGCTCGAGCGGAGTTGACTACGAGCAGTACTTC. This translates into CASSSSGVDYEQYF.

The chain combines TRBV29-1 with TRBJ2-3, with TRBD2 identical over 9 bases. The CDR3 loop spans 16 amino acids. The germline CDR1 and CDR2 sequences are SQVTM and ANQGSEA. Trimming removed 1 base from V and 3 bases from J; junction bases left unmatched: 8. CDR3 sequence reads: CSVEARAGGFTDTQYF. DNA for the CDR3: TGCAGCGTTGAAGCCAGAGCGGGGGGCTTTACAGATACGCAGTATTTT.

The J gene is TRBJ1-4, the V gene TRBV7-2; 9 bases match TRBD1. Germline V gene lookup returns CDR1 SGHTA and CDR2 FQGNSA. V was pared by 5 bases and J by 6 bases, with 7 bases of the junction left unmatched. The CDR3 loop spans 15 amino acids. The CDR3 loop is CASSRLGQGYEKLFF. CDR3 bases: TGTGCCAGCAGCCGGCTGGGACAGGGTTATGAAAAACTGTTTTTT. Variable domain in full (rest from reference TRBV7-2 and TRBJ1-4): GAGVSQSPSNKVTEKGKDVELRCDPISGHTALYWYRQSLGQGLEFLIYFQGNSAPDKSGLPSDRFSAERTGGSVSTLTIQRTQQEDSAVYLCASSRLGQGYEKLFFGSGTQLSVL.

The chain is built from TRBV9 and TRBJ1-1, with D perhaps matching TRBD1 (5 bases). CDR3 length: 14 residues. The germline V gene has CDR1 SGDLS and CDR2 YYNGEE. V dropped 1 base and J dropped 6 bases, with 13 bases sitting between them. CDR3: CASSVSGEGAEAFF. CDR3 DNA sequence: TGTGCCAGCAGCGTATCGGGGGAAGGAGCTGAAGCTTTCTTT.

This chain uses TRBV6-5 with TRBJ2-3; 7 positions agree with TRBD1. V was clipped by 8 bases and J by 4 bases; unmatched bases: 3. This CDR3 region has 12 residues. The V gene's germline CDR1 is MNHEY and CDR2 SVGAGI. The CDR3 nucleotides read TGTGCCAGCCAAGGGGGCCCAGATACGCAGTATTTT. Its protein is CASQGGPDTQYF.

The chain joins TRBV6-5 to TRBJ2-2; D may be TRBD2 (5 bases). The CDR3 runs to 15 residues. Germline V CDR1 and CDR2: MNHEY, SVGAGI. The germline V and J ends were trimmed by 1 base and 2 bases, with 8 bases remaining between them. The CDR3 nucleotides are TGTGCCAGCAGTTACTACGGGGTAAACACCGGGGAGCTGTTTTTT. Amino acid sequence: CASSYYGVNTGELFF.

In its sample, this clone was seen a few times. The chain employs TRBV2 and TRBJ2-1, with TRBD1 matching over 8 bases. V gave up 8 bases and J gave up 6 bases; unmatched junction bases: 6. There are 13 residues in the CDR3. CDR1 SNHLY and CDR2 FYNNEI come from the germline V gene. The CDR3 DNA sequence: TGTGCCAGCCGACAGACAGGGGCCAATGAGCAGTTCTTC. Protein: CASRQTGANEQFF. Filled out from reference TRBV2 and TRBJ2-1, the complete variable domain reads EPEVTQTPSHQVTQMGQEVILRCVPISNHLYFYWYRQILGQKVEFLVSFYNNEISEKSEIFDDQFSVERPDGSNFTLKIRSTKLEDSAMYFCASRQTGANEQFFGPGTRLTVL.

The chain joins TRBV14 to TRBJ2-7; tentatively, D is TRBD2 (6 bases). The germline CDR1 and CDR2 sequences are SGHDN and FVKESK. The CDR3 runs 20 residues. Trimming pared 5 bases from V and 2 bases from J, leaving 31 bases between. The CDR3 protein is CASSDWRKRGGDVRPYEQYF. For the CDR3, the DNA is TGTGCCAGCAGCGACTGGAGGAAGAGGGGCGGGGACGTACGGCCCTACGAGCAGTACTTC.

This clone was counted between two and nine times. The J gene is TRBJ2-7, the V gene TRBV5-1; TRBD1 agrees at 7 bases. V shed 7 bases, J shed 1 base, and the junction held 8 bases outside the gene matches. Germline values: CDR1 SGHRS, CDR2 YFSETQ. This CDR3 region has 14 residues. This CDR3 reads CASASQGQSYEQYF. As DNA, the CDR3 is TGCGCCAGCGCTTCCCAGGGACAGTCCTACGAGCAGTACTTC.

The CDR3 DNA follows: TGCGCCAGCAGCCCGGGACAGGGCACAGATACGCAGTATTTT. It translates to CASSPGQGTDTQYF. The V and J genes are TRBV4-3 and TRBJ2-3; the match to TRBD1 covers 8 bases. CDR1 and CDR2 from the germline V gene are LGHNA and YSLEER. Germline trimming cut 4 bases from V and 1 base from J; bases unmatched to any gene: 1. The CDR3 totals 14 residues.

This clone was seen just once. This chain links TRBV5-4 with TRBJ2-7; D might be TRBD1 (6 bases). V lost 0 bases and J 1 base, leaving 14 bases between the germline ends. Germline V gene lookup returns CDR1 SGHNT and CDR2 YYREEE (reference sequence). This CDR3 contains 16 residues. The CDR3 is CASSLGGHLSSYEQYF. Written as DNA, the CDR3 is TGTGCCAGCAGCTTGGGGGGACATCTATCGTCCTACGAGCAGTACTTC.

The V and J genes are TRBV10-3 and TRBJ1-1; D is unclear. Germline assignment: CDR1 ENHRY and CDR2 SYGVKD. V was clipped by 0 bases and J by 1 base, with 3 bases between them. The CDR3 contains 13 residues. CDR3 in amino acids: CAISESGNTEAFF. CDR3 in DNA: TGTGCCATCAGTGAGTCCGGGAACACTGAAGCTTTCTTT.

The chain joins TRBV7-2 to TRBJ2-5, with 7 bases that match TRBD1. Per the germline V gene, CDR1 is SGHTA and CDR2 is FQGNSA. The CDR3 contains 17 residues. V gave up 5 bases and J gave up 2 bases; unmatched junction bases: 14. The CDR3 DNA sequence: TGTGCCAGCAGCCCCACACGCCACAGGGGCGGGCAAGAGACCCAGTACTTC. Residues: CASSPTRHRGGQETQYF.

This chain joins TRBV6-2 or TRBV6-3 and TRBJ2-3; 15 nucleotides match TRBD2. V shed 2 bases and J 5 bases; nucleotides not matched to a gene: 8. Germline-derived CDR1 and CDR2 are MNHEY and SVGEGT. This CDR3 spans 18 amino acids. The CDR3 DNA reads TGTGCCAGCAGTTACGTTGGGACTAGCGGGGGGCCATTAGATACGCAGTATTTT. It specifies CASSYVGTSGGPLDTQYF.